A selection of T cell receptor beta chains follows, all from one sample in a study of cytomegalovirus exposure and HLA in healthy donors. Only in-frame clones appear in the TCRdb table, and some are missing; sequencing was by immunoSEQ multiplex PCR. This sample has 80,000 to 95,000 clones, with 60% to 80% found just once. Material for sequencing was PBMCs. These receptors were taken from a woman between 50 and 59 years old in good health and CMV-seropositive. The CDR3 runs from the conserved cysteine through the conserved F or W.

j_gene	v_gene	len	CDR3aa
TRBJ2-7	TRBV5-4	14	CASSLSGSSYEQYF
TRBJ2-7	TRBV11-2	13	CASSPGQEYEQYF
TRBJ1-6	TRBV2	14	CASNRDRENSPLHF
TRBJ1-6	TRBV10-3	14	CAIRTDYSNSPLHF
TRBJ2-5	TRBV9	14	CASSAGQDVETQYF
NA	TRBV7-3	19	CASSPSGTGGARRHYEQYF
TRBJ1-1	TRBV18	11	CASSPEGLAFF
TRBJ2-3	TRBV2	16	CASSEAITGNTDTQYF
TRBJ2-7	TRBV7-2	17	CASMEDRPLAGEYEQYF
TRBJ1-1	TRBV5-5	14	CASSLVPENTEAFF
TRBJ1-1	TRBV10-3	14	CAIGRQGLGTEAFF
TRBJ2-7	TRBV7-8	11	CASSRGYEQYF
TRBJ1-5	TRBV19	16	CASTSIRSYSNQPQHF
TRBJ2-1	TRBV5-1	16	CASSPSGSSSYNEQFF
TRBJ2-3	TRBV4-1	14	CASSQVTSTDTQYF
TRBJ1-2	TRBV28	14	CASVFWDRGYGYTF
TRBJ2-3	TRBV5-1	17	CASSPRTGPITTDTQYF
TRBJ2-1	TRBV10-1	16	CASSGIRDSSYNEQFF
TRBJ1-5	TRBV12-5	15	CASGLVKGGSQPQHF
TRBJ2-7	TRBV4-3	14	CASSQDWAQGEQYF
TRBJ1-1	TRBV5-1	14	CASMISGPNTEAFF
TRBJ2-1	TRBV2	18	CASSEARAAGGRYNEQFF
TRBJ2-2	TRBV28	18	CASSYILRLAGGDGELFF
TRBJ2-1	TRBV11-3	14	CASSLTGDYNEQFF
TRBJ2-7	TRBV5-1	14	CASRDDRGTSEQYF
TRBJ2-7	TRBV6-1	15	CASTSRDRGGREQYF
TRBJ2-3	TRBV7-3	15	CASSPLAGVTDTQYF
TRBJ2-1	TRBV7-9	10	CASSPLEQFF
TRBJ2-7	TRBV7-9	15	CASSWIAGSSYEQYF
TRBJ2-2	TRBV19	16	CASSPSGLPNTGELFF
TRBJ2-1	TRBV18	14	CASFRDRGDNEQFF
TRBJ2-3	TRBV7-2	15	CASKYAGGGTDTQYF
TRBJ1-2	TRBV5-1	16	CASSLGGGQGGYGYTF
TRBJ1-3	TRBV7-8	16	CASSLISRQGGNTIYF
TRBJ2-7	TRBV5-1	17	CASSKELIGTGQNEQYF
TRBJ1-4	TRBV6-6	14	CARGTLGNNEKLFF
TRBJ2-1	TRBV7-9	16	CASSPLSGRSYNEQFF
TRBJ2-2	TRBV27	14	CASHPGTYTGELFF
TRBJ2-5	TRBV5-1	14	CASSAGAGDKTQYF
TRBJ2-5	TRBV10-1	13	CASSGTIKETQYF
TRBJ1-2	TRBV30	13	CAWRPGGSYGYTF
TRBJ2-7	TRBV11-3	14	CASSLFSDSPEQYF
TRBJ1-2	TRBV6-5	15	CASSLTGQGPYGYTF
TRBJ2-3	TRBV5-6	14	CASNGLAGTDTQYF
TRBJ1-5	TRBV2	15	CASSRATGSNQPQHF
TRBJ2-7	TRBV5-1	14	CASSLARGRDEQYF
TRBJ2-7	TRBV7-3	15	CASSPKPSGIYEQYF
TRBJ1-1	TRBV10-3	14	CAISGRGIGTEAFF
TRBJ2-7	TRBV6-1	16	CASSEAIEVPSYEQYF
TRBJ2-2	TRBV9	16	CASSVGGASNTGELFF
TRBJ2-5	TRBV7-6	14	CASSPRTSVKTQYF